The 29 T cell receptor beta chains below all came from one sample that was sequenced in a study of blood T cell repertoires in COVID-19. The assay was immunoSEQ multiplex PCR, and TCRdb's table has in-frame clones only and misses some. The sample holds approximately 270,000 clones, approximately 89% seen once. The sample taken for sequencing was peripheral blood. The receptors originated from a man in his forties with active or convalescent COVID-19.

The chain joins TRBV11-3 to TRBJ1-2; unclear D gene. Germline CDR1 reads SGHNT; CDR2 reads YENEEA. This CDR3 has 15 amino acids. Trimming stripped 4 bases from V and 4 bases from J, with 16 bases between. The CDR3 sequence: CASSSPLGEVYGYTF. The CDR3 region has the DNA TGTGCCAGCAGCTCCCCCCTCGGGGAAGTCTATGGCTACACCTTC.

This clone showed up just a few times. V and J are TRBV6-5 and TRBJ1-1; D gene uncertain. Germline V CDR1 and CDR2: MNHEY, SVGAGI. V lost 7 bases, J lost 1 base, and 10 bases lay in between. The CDR3 extends over 13 amino acids. Here the CDR3 DNA reads TGTGCCAGCACCCTCTCGGGGAACACTGAAGCTTTCTTT. It is translated as CASTLSGNTEAFF.

The CDR3: CASSQVGVTEYNEQFF. In DNA form, the CDR3 reads TGCGCCAGCAGCCAAGTGGGTGTGACGGAGTACAATGAGCAGTTCTTC. The rearrangement uses TRBV4-1 and TRBJ2-1; D is undetermined. Germline CDR1 MGHRA, CDR2 YSYEKL. CDR3 size: 16 residues. V dropped 1 base and J dropped 4 bases, with 14 bases sitting between them.

In this sample, this clone turned up once. The chain combines TRBV19 with TRBJ2-5, with unresolved D. The germline V gene encodes CDR1 LNHDA and CDR2 SQIVND (reference sequence). The V end lost 0 bases, the J end lost 0 bases, and 8 bases lay between the germline ends. The CDR3 runs to 15 residues. The CDR3 DNA reads as TGTGCCAGTAGTATAGAAGCCTCGTACCAAGAGACCCAGTACTTC. This gives the protein CASSIEASYQETQYF.

V gene TRBV5-1 combines with J gene TRBJ1-6, with 8 nucleotides matching TRBD1. The CDR3 has 15 amino acids. The V gene end was trimmed by 4 bases and the J gene end by 5 bases; junction bases not matched to a gene: 5. Germline assignment: CDR1 SGHRS and CDR2 YFSETQ. The CDR3 sequence is CASSPRGQDNSPLHF. CDR3 bases: TGCGCCAGCAGCCCCAGGGGGCAAGATAATTCACCCCTCCACTTT.

The CDR3 DNA reads TGCGCCAGCAGCCCCCGGGCCGCAGGGGCGTCCTCTGGGGCCAACGTCCTGACTTTC. Its translation: CASSPRAAGASSGANVLTF. The J gene is TRBJ2-6, the V gene TRBV5-1; D might be TRBD1 (6 bases). The CDR3 has 19 amino acids. Germline CDR1 and CDR2: SGHRS and YFSETQ. The V and J ends lost 4 bases and 0 bases respectively, with 20 bases between them.

J is TRBJ1-2 and V is TRBV5-5; 9 positions agree with TRBD1. CDR1 is SGHKS, CDR2 YYEKEE, per germline (reference sequence). V shed 0 bases, J shed 3 bases, and the junction held 3 bases outside the gene matches. The CDR3 is 15 residues long. The CDR3 loop is CASSLDGQGYYGYTF. In DNA, the CDR3 is TGTGCCAGCAGCTTGGATGGACAGGGGTACTATGGCTACACCTTC. The whole variable domain, remainder taken from reference TRBV5-5 and TRBJ1-2, is DAGVTQSPTHLIKTRGQQVTLRCSPISGHKSVSWYQQVLGQGPQFIFQYYEKEERGRGNFPDRFSARQFPNYSSELNVNALLLGDSALYLCASSLDGQGYYGYTFGSGTRLTVV.

The genes are TRBV11-2 and TRBJ2-1, with D perhaps matching TRBD1 (5 bases). Germline CDR1 and CDR2: SGHAT and FQNNGV. The CDR3 loop spans 12 amino acids. The V and J ends lost 5 bases and 8 bases respectively, with 10 bases between them. The CDR3: CASSIRVHEQFF. The CDR3 DNA is TGTGCCAGCAGCATCAGGGTTCATGAGCAGTTCTTC.

This clone was found once. V is TRBV11-3 and J is TRBJ2-1; 8 bases fit TRBD2. CDR3 length: 16 amino acids. Germline loops: CDR1 SGHNT, CDR2 YENEEA. J gave up 6 bases and V 0 bases, and 7 bases lay outside the gene matches. The CDR3 coding sequence is TGTGCCAGCAGCTTAGAAAGCGGGAGAGGCCGCAATGAGCAGTTCTTC. Encoded protein: CASSLESGRGRNEQFF.

V and J are TRBV30 and TRBJ1-2; D is undetermined. V was cut by 2 bases and J by 7 bases, with 8 bases left in between. The CDR3 extends over 11 amino acids. Germline-derived CDR1 and CDR2 are GTSNPN and SVGIG (reference sequence). DNA for the CDR3: TGTGCCTGGAGTACAAGTTTTGGCTACACCTTC. This gives the protein CAWSTSFGYTF.

V and J are TRBV9 and TRBJ2-4; 7 bases agree with TRBD2. CDR1 is SGDLS and CDR2 is YYNGEE in the germline V gene. The V segment lost 0 bases and the J segment 7 bases; nucleotides outside the gene matches: 4. The length of the CDR3 is 14 residues. The CDR3 bases are TGTGCCAGCAGCGTAGAAAGCGGGGTCAACATTCAGTACTTC. It yields the protein CASSVESGVNIQYF.

The chain uses TRBV9 and TRBJ2-5; the D is unclear. The V and J ends lost 1 base and 5 bases respectively, with 9 bases between them. Germline values: CDR1 SGDLS, CDR2 YYNGEE. There are 13 residues in the CDR3. The chain's CDR3 is CASSVNLLETQYF. The CDR3 nucleotides are TGTGCCAGCAGCGTAAATCTTTTGGAGACCCAGTACTTC.

The rearrangement uses TRBV28 and TRBJ1-3; tentative D call: TRBD1 (6 bases). Germline V gene sequence: CDR1 MDHEN, CDR2 SYDVKM. V was cut by 2 bases and J by 4 bases, with 12 bases left in between. The CDR3 runs 15 residues. The DNA of the CDR3 is TGTGCCAGCAGTTTAGAACAGGGCTCCGGAAACACCATATATTTT. It encodes CASSLEQGSGNTIYF.

For the CDR3, the DNA is TGCGCCAGCAGCTTGGAGGGGAATGGCTACACCTTC. Protein product: CASSLEGNGYTF. This chain uses TRBV5-1 with TRBJ1-2, with D possibly matching TRBD1 (5 bases). This CDR3 is built from 12 residues. Trimming shortened V by 0 bases and J by 6 bases, and 6 bases separated the two germline ends. Looked up from germline, CDR1 is SGHRS and CDR2 is YFSETQ.

This chain joins TRBV6-5 and TRBJ1-1; D call uncertain. Deletions cut 6 bases from V and 3 bases from J, with 14 bases between. Germline V gives CDR1 MNHEY, CDR2 SVGAGI. The CDR3 loop spans 14 amino acids. The CDR3 DNA sequence: TGTGCCAGCAGCCAACTCCTCCGAGACACTGAAGCTTTCTTT. Amino acids: CASSQLLRDTEAFF.

The chain is built from TRBV18 and TRBJ1-1; no clear D. This CDR3 spans 11 amino acids. Per germline, CDR1 KGHSH and CDR2 LQKENI. The V end was cut by 7 bases, the J end by 5 bases, with 8 bases between. The CDR3: CASLLLTEAFF. The CDR3 coding sequence is TGTGCCAGCTTACTTTTAACTGAAGCTTTCTTT.

This sequence joins TRBV27 and TRBJ2-7; TRBD1 matches 7 bases. With 2 bases clipped from V and 5 bases from J, the junction kept 6 bases outside the gene matches. The CDR3 is 14 residues long. Germline V lookup: CDR1 MNHEY, CDR2 SMNVEV (reference sequence). The CDR3 region has the DNA TGTGCCAGCAGTTTAATACAGGGGAAGCACGAGCAGTACTTC. As protein: CASSLIQGKHEQYF.

The J gene is TRBJ2-1, the V gene TRBV11-2, with a weak D call TRBD2 (5 bases). The V end lost 3 bases, the J end lost 4 bases, and 19 bases lay between the germline ends. The CDR3 consists of 17 residues. Germline lookup yields CDR1 SGHAT and CDR2 FQNNGV. CDR3 region: CASSFSSLATIYNEQFF. In nucleotides, the CDR3 is TGTGCCAGCAGCTTTTCCTCGCTAGCAACCATTTACAATGAGCAGTTCTTC. Drawing the rest from reference TRBV11-2 and TRBJ2-1, the complete variable domain is EAGVAQSPRYKIIEKRQSVAFWCNPISGHATLYWYQQILGQGPKLLIQFQNNGVVDDSQLPKDRFSAERLKGVDSTLKIQPAKLEDSAVYLCASSFSSLATIYNEQFFGPGTRLTVL.

V gene TRBV7-9 combines with J gene TRBJ2-7; D not certain. The V end was cut by 5 bases, the J end by 4 bases, with 15 bases between. Germline CDR1 SEHNR, CDR2 FQNEAQ (reference sequence). The CDR3 length is 14 residues. The DNA for the CDR3 is TGTGCCAGCAGCGTGACCCCCAGGTTTTACGAGCAGTACTTC. This codes for CASSVTPRFYEQYF.

As DNA, the CDR3 is TGTGCCAGCAGTTTAGGGGGGGGCGGAACTGAAGCTTTCTTT. It is translated as CASSLGGGGTEAFF. This chain connects TRBV27 to TRBJ1-1; weak D call: TRBD1 (6 bases). V shed 2 bases and J shed 5 bases, with 12 bases lying between them. The CDR3 is 14 amino acids. Germline CDR1 reads MNHEY; CDR2 reads SMNVEV (reference sequence).

The rearrangement uses TRBV5-4 and TRBJ1-1, with no clear D. Germline lookup yields CDR1 SGHNT and CDR2 YYREEE (reference sequence). This CDR3 has 14 amino acids. The V gene lost 4 bases and the J gene lost 4 bases, with 14 bases spanning the gap. For the CDR3, the DNA is TGTGCCAGCAGCAAACAGCGGGTTTTCACTGAAGCTTTCTTT. This encodes CASSKQRVFTEAFF.

The rearrangement links TRBV29-1 to TRBJ2-1; 10 bases agree with TRBD2. V trimming: 6 bases; J trimming: 9 bases; junction bases outside the gene matches: 14. This CDR3 contains 15 residues. CDR1 and CDR2 from the germline V gene are SQVTM and ANQGSEA. CDR3 DNA sequence: TGCAGCGTGATCGTCCTAGCGGGAGATGGCGGTGAGCAGTTCTTC. Translation gives CSVIVLAGDGGEQFF.

This chain joins TRBV29-1 and TRBJ1-2; TRBD1 matches 8 bases. CDR1 SQVTM and CDR2 ANQGSEA come from the germline V gene. The CDR3 runs to 12 residues. With 2 bases clipped from V and 8 bases from J, the junction kept 4 bases outside the gene matches. For the CDR3, the DNA is TGCAGCGTTGAACGGACAGGGCCGGGCTACACCTTC. It is translated as CSVERTGPGYTF.

The V call is TRBV13, the J call TRBJ2-7; D perhaps matches TRBD1 (5 bases). The germline CDR1 and CDR2 sequences are PRHDT and FYEKMQ (reference sequence). CDR3 length equals 14 residues. V lost 5 bases, J lost 4 bases, and 15 bases lay in between. Written as DNA, the CDR3 is TGTGCCAGCAGCGGCCAGGGTTTTGGGTACGAGCAGTACTTC. This codes for CASSGQGFGYEQYF.

This clone showed up just a few times. The chain recombines TRBV27 with TRBJ2-2, with D perhaps matching TRBD2 (5 bases). The CDR3 runs 13 residues. Germline lookup yields CDR1 MNHEY and CDR2 SMNVEV (reference sequence). Trimming left V 2 bases short and J 7 bases short, with 8 bases between. The CDR3 here is CASSLARVGELFF. CDR3 DNA sequence: TGTGCCAGCAGTTTAGCGAGGGTCGGGGAGCTGTTTTTT.

This rearrangement joins TRBV12-5 to TRBJ1-3; D unclear. The V and J ends lost 3 bases and 1 base respectively, with 7 bases between them. The germline V gene encodes CDR1 LGHNT and CDR2 FRNRAP. This CDR3 has 14 residues. The CDR3 protein is CASGLSISGNTIYF. In DNA form, the CDR3 reads TGTGCTAGTGGTTTATCTATTTCTGGAAACACCATATATTTT.

By sample share, this clone is medium-sized. The J gene is TRBJ2-2, the V gene TRBV4-1; TRBD1 aligns across 7 bases. This CDR3 is built from 16 residues. Germline V gene sequence: CDR1 MGHRA, CDR2 YSYEKL. J gave up 5 bases and V 6 bases, and 12 bases lay outside the gene matches. The CDR3 protein is CASRVKPGQNTGELFF. CDR3 sequence (DNA): TGCGCCAGCAGGGTGAAGCCGGGACAGAATACCGGGGAGCTGTTTTTT.

This chain links TRBV11-3 with TRBJ1-1; TRBD1 aligns across 9 bases. The V gene's germline CDR1 is SGHNT and CDR2 YENEEA. J gave up 12 bases and V 3 bases, and 14 bases lay outside the gene matches. There are 15 residues in the CDR3. The CDR3 coding sequence is TGTGCCAGCAGCTTTGTCCAAACTTCCGGACAGGGGACTTTCTTT. Its protein is CASSFVQTSGQGTFF.

This chain joins TRBV5-6 and TRBJ2-7, with D perhaps TRBD1 (6 bases). The CDR3 is 15 residues long. Trimming shortened V by 4 bases and J by 0 bases, and 14 bases separated the two germline ends. The germline CDR1 and CDR2 sequences are SGHDT and YYEEEE. CDR3 amino acids: CASSVVDRSSYEQYF. DNA of the CDR3: TGTGCCAGCAGCGTCGTGGACAGAAGCTCCTACGAGCAGTACTTC.